This T cell receptor (beta chain) came from a study of cytomegalovirus exposure and HLA in healthy donors. Study summary: Within the Caucasian-associated ancestry cluster were around 81% of the approximately 400 genotyped donors. Findings of the study overall: Sequencing had likely introduced a cluster of highly shared sequence variants as an artifact.

Comments on this clone: What it recognizes is unknown.

Both 60 Vbeta primers and 13 Jbeta primers went into the PCR. Sequencing used immunoSEQ multiplex PCR; TCRdb keeps in-frame clones, though not all of them. This table has a few hundred thousand clones, around two thirds appearing once. In germline, CDR1 is SGHNT, CDR2 YYREEE (reference sequence). The CDR3 is 12 amino acids. The sequence was collected from a female donor in good health and CMV-seronegative. The chain links TRBV5-4 to TRBJ2-5; maybe TRBD2 (6 bases). TRBJ2-7 matches the DNA end more closely, so the J call is doubtful. The source material was PBMCs. The CDR3 DNA sequence: TGTGCCAGCAGCCGGGGGACCACCGAGCAGTACTTC. It yields the protein CASSRGTTEQYF.